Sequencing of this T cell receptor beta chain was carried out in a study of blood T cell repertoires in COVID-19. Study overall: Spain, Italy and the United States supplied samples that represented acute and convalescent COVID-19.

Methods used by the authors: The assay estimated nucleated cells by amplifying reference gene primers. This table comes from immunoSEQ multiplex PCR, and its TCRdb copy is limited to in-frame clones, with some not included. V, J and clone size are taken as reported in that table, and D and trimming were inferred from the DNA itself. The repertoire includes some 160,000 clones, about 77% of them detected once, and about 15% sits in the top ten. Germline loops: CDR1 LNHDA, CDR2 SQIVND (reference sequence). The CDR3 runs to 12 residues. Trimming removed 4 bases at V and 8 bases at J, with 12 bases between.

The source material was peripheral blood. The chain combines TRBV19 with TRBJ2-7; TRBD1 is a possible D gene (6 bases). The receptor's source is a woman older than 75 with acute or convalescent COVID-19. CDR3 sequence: CASSTRDTKQYF. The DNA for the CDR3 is TGTGCCAGTAGTACCCGGGACACGAAGCAGTACTTC.